What follows is one T cell receptor beta chain and its context. As yet, its antigen is unknown. This sample was taken from a study of PD-1 blockade in mismatch repair-deficient tumors. Study-wide background: Patients had eleven to twelve mismatch repair-deficient cancer types and were previously treated and progressing. Regarding the study as a whole: After pembrolizumab, tumor-resident clones rose rapidly, then generally contracted before radiologic responses.

Assay used: immunoSEQ multiplex PCR; TCRdb lists only in-frame clones, some missing. Of under 75,000 clones in the sample, 88% were seen once. The V gene's germline CDR1 is SGHRS and CDR2 YFSETQ. This CDR3 contains 13 residues. With 0 bases removed from V and 3 bases from J, the gap between germline ends came to 4 bases. All patients were mismatch repair deficient, assessed by either PCR or immunohistochemistry. The specimen comprised peripheral blood, sampled 52 weeks after starting pembrolizumab. The TCR originated in an adult with mismatch repair-deficient cancer. The chain recombines TRBV5-1 with TRBJ2-1; D is uncertain. The CDR3 bases are TGCGCCAGCAGCTTGGTGGGCTACAATGAGCAGTTCTTC. Its translation: CASSLVGYNEQFF.